One sample yielded the 9 T cell receptor beta chains listed below, sequenced in a study of cytomegalovirus exposure and HLA in healthy donors (dated 2017 in TCRdb). The method was the immunoSEQ multiplex PCR assay. A mixture of 60 forward primers for TCR Vbeta segments and 13 reverse primers for TCR Jbeta segments was used in the multiplex PCR. TCRdb provides this immuneACCESS table in a form limited to in-frame rearrangements. Some clones are lacking; in checked studies, under half of them reflect an unresolved V gene, and why the rest are absent is not known. The sample data list about 190,000 clones, and over 60% of these were observed just once. Of the sample, more than 4% falls within the top ten clones. Source material: PBMCs. The receptors derive from a man in his thirties or forties in good health and CMV-seropositive.

The chain uses TRBV6-5 and TRBJ2-3; D possibly corresponds to TRBD1 (5 bases). V was clipped by 7 bases and J by 2 bases, with 16 bases between them. The CDR3 is 15 amino acids. CDR1 MNHEY and CDR2 SVGAGI come from the germline V gene. DNA of the CDR3: TGTGCCAGCACTACCTGGGGCTCCCACACAGATACGCAGTATTTT. As protein: CASTTWGSHTDTQYF.

This chain links TRBV27 with TRBJ2-4; D is possibly TRBD2 (6 bases). The germline V gene has CDR1 MNHEY and CDR2 SMNVEV (reference sequence). The CDR3 covers 14 residues. V lost 4 bases and J 2 bases, leaving 9 bases between the germline ends. The CDR3 coding sequence is TGTGCCAGCAGTTGGAGCGGGTCCAAAAACATTCAGTACTTC. This gives the protein CASSWSGSKNIQYF.

Only a few counts were recorded for this clone. This sequence joins TRBV16 and TRBJ2-1; D remains unclear. The ends were cut back, 0 bases at V and 13 bases at J, with 13 bases in the middle. This CDR3 has 13 residues. From germline, CDR1 is KGHSY and CDR2 FQNENV. The DNA of the CDR3 is TGTGCCAGCAGCCAATCTCCACAAGTACAACAGTTCTTC. Residues: CASSQSPQVQQFF.

The V and J genes are TRBV7-3 and TRBJ2-2, with D tentatively TRBD2 (5 bases). The CDR3 consists of 16 residues. V was pared by 5 bases and J by 3 bases, with 16 bases between. CDR1 and CDR2 from the germline V gene are SGHTA and FQGTGA. CDR3 in DNA: TGTGCCAGCAGCCGGGGAGCGTCGGCGGACACCGGGGAGCTGTTTTTT. The encoded protein is CASSRGASADTGELFF.

This clone has a single count. The chain links TRBV4-2 to TRBJ2-1, with D tentatively TRBD1 (6 bases). The V gene lost 0 bases and the J gene lost 2 bases, with 20 bases spanning the gap. CDR1 is LGHNA and CDR2 is YNFKEQ in the germline V gene. The CDR3 is 19 amino acids. CDR3 sequence reads: CASSQDAAVGARTYNEQFF. CDR3 coding DNA: TGTGCCAGCAGCCAAGATGCGGCTGTGGGGGCCCGAACCTACAATGAGCAGTTCTTC.

The chain employs TRBV9 and TRBJ2-1; 7 bases fit TRBD1. The germline CDR1 and CDR2 sequences are SGDLS and YYNGEE. V gave up 0 bases and J gave up 4 bases; unmatched junction bases: 4. CDR3 length: 15 residues. Written as DNA, the CDR3 is TGTGCCAGCAGCGTAGAGGGGACAGAGTACAATGAGCAGTTCTTC. Translation gives CASSVEGTEYNEQFF.

The chain couples TRBV18 to TRBJ2-2, with a weak D call TRBD1 (5 bases). Trimming pared 3 bases from V and 3 bases from J, leaving 5 bases between. This CDR3 is 13 amino acids long. CDR1 is KGHSH and CDR2 is LQKENI in the germline V gene. Written as DNA, the CDR3 is TGTGCCAGCTCACCGACAGACACCGGGGAGCTGTTTTTT. It translates to CASSPTDTGELFF. The whole variable domain, remainder taken from reference TRBV18 and TRBJ2-2, is NAGVMQNPRHLVRRRGQEARLRCSPMKGHSHVYWYRQLPEEGLKFMVYLQKENIIDESGMPKERFSAEFPKEGPSILRIQQVVRGDSAAYFCASSPTDTGELFFGEGSRLTVL.

This sequence joins TRBV6-5 and TRBJ2-1; D unresolved. The CDR3 length is 13 residues. Trimming cost V 6 bases and J 5 bases, with 11 bases left between them. Germline CDR1 reads MNHEY; CDR2 reads SVGAGI. Here the CDR3 reads CASSPRLNNEQFF. Here the CDR3 DNA reads TGTGCCAGCAGCCCCAGGCTTAACAATGAGCAGTTCTTC.

The rearrangement joins TRBV18 to TRBJ1-2; D is ambiguous. Germline CDR1 is KGHSH and CDR2 is LQKENI. The CDR3 runs 14 residues. The germline V and J ends were trimmed by 3 bases and 1 base, with 9 bases remaining between them. This chain's CDR3 is CASSPAGVNYGYTF. The CDR3 DNA sequence: TGTGCCAGCTCACCGGCCGGAGTTAACTATGGCTACACCTTC.